Listed below are T cell receptor beta chains from one sample, sequenced in a study of CD8 T cells in ankylosing spondylitis. TCRdb independently ran MiXCR on the 5' RACE reads; one entry per CDR3 protein. The sample lists over 700,000 distinct CDR3 sequences, under 20% occurring once. Material: blood, either unsorted or a sorted T cell fraction (not recorded which). The receptors come from a male donor with ankylosing spondylitis. CDR3s include the opening cysteine and the closing phenylalanine or tryptophan.

j_call,v_call,cdr3_aa
TRBJ2-4,TRBV5-1,CASSQEQGNAKNIQYF
TRBJ2-1,TRBV4-1,CASSQDPDRADEQFF
TRBJ2-1,TRBV6-2/TRBV6-3,CASSSPLSDYNEQFF
TRBJ2-7,TRBV4-1,CASSQDAREQYF
TRBJ2-7,TRBV20-1,CSARIPGTYEQYF
TRBJ2-1,TRBV12-3/TRBV12-4,CASSLAHEQFF
TRBJ2-7,TRBV11-2,CASSWGGVLYEQYF
TRBJ1-2,TRBV5-5,CASSWGQGPYGYTF
TRBJ1-5,TRBV6-2/TRBV6-3,CASSSRAYSNQPQHF
TRBJ2-1,TRBV20-1,CSAQVAGGINEQFF
TRBJ2-7,TRBV20-1,CSAWGETGESSYEQYF
TRBJ2-3,TRBV9,CASSVAGGKDTQYF
TRBJ2-5,TRBV4-3,CASSQAEGRRETQYF
TRBJ2-3,TRBV6-5,CASSYSRGGDTDTQYF
TRBJ1-2,TRBV4-1,CASSQDSRAYGYTF
TRBJ1-4,TRBV6-2/TRBV6-3,CASSPQRKGNEKLFF
TRBJ2-2,TRBV29-1,CSVKPGQSTGELFF
TRBJ2-2,TRBV20-1,CSARDRRTSKSGGELFF
TRBJ1-4,TRBV20-1,CSARGGGRSNEKLFF
TRBJ2-7,TRBV9,CASSASRGRGDEQYF
TRBJ2-1,TRBV5-5,CASSLGGLDEQFF
TRBJ1-3,TRBV5-1,CASSLGGAENTIYF
TRBJ2-3,TRBV20-1,CSAGPTIDTQYF
TRBJ2-1,TRBV20-1,CSAIGATLHNEQFF
TRBJ1-5,TRBV18,CASSRDYSNQPQHF
TRBJ1-2,TRBV27,CASSSWGEGYTF
TRBJ2-4,TRBV6-1,CASSTPVDSAKNIQYF